A selection of T cell receptor beta chains follows, all from one sample in a study of CD8 T cells in ankylosing spondylitis. TCRdb reprocessed the 5' RACE reads via MiXCR and lists one record per CDR3 protein. The sample lists some 200,000 distinct CDR3 sequences, under 30% occurring once. Sequencing was performed on blood, either unsorted or a sorted T cell fraction (not recorded which). The origin of the receptors is a male donor with ankylosing spondylitis or in good health (not recorded which). Both conserved end residues are part of each CDR3. Fields, in order: D gene, clone size, V gene, J gene, CDR3 length, CDR3 protein, CDR3 DNA. D genes are given only for firm matches. The size entry is marked missing in some rows and otherwise reads once, few, many or a size class.

>-|-|TRBV11-2|TRBJ1-6|15
CASRPDRNPNSPLHF
TGTGCCAGCAGACCGGACAGAAACCCTAATTCACCCCTCCACTTT
>TRBD1|many|TRBV9|TRBJ1-3|15
CASSGTGDSGNTIYF
TGTGCCAGCAGCGGTACAGGGGACTCTGGAAACACCATATATTTT
>-|many|TRBV29-1|TRBJ2-2|15
CSVEWDVGPTGELFF
TGCAGCGTTGAATGGGATGTGGGGCCTACCGGGGAGCTGTTTTTT
>-|few|TRBV10-2|TRBJ2-1|17
CASSESVSGSFYNEQFF
TGCGCCAGCAGTGAGTCAGTTTCCGGGAGTTTCTACAATGAGCAGTTCTTC
>TRBD2|-|TRBV6-1|TRBJ2-1|19
CASSPWSLGLAGNNNEQFF
TGTGCCAGCAGCCCGTGGAGCCTCGGACTAGCGGGAAACAACAATGAGCAGTTCTTC
>-|many|TRBV29-1|TRBJ1-1|13
CSADGPGNTEAFF
TGCAGCGCCGATGGGCCCGGGAACACTGAAGCTTTCTTT
>TRBD1|once|TRBV10-3|TRBJ2-5|15
CAISVDRGVLETQYF
TGTGCCATCAGTGTCGACAGGGGAGTTTTGGAGACCCAGTACTTC
>TRBD2|few|TRBV6-2/TRBV6-3|TRBJ2-1|14
CASSYPTSGSRVVF
TGTGCCAGCAGTTACCCGACTAGCGGTTCACGGGTAGTCTTC
>-|many|TRBV7-7|TRBJ2-5|15
CASSPLDGDQETQYF
TGTGCTAGCAGCCCCCTCGATGGGGACCAAGAGACCCAGTACTTC
>-|many|TRBV7-3|TRBJ2-1|17
CASRPRVSAGSYNEQFF
TGTGCCAGCAGGCCCCGGGTTTCGGCAGGATCCTACAATGAGCAGTTCTTC
>TRBD1|many|TRBV6-1|TRBJ2-3|13
CASRSGGADTQYF
TGTGCCAGCAGATCAGGGGGCGCAGATACGCAGTATTTT
>TRBD2|many|TRBV7-3|TRBJ2-2|16
CASSLRGRGSTGELFF
TGTGCCAGCAGCTTACGCGGGAGGGGTTCCACCGGGGAGCTGTTTTTT
>-|once|TRBV5-1|TRBJ2-5|13
CASSPDRRETQYF
TGCGCCAGCAGCCCGGATAGAAGGGAGACCCAGTACTTC
>-|-|TRBV20-1|TRBJ1-5|14
CSAVIGNSNQPQHF
TGCAGTGCTGTGATTGGGAATAGCAATCAGCCCCAGCATTTT
>-|many|TRBV20-1|TRBJ2-2|15
CSASRPGAQTGELFF
TGCAGTGCTAGCCGTCCGGGGGCGCAGACCGGGGAGCTGTTTTTT
>-|few|TRBV20-1|TRBJ2-7|15
CSARDVRTGEHEQYF
TGCAGTGCTCGCGATGTGAGGACGGGGGAGCACGAGCAGTACTTC
>-|many|TRBV12-3/TRBV12-4|TRBJ2-1|12
CASSSAANEQFF
TGTGCCAGCAGTTCAGCCGCTAATGAGCAGTTCTTC
>-|-|TRBV20-1|TRBJ2-5|15
CSARGPAGGLETQYF
TGCAGTGCTAGAGGGCCCGCGGGTGGGCTAGAGACCCAGTACTTC
>TRBD2|-|TRBV4-3|TRBJ2-1|18
CASSLDTPLAGIYNEQFF
TGCGCCAGCAGCCTTGATACCCCACTAGCGGGGATCTACAATGAGCAGTTCTTC
>-|many|TRBV29-1|TRBJ2-2|14
CSVGGGANTGELFF
TGCAGCGTTGGGGGAGGCGCGAACACCGGGGAGCTGTTTTTT
>-|many|TRBV29-1|TRBJ2-7|13
CSVRGGEYVKQYF
TGCAGCGTTCGAGGCGGAGAGTACGTCAAGCAGTACTTC
>TRBD1|-|TRBV20-1|TRBJ2-1|15
CSALDRGSRYNEQFF
TGCAGTGCTTTGGACAGGGGGTCGCGGTACAATGAGCAGTTCTTC
>-|many|TRBV5-1|TRBJ1-1|17
CASSLGPVGPLNTEAFF
TGCGCCAGCAGCTTGGGACCGGTAGGACCCTTGAACACTGAAGCTTTCTTT
>-|-|TRBV11-2|TRBJ2-7|15
CASSLERGYLYEQYF
TGTGCCAGCAGCTTAGAAAGGGGTTACCTCTACGAGCAGTACTTC
>-|many|TRBV11-2|TRBJ2-4|13
CASSMWKENIQYF
TGTGCCAGCAGCATGTGGAAAGAAAACATTCAGTACTTC
>TRBD2|-|TRBV27|TRBJ2-7|15
CASSSTSGSSYEQYF
TGTGCCAGCAGTTCTACTAGCGGGTCCTCCTACGAGCAGTACTTC
>-|many|TRBV11-2|TRBJ2-3|15
CASSSPGKGGDTQYF
TGTGCCAGCAGCTCCCCTGGGAAGGGGGGGGATACGCAGTATTTT
>-|many|TRBV5-1|TRBJ2-1|11
CASSVLGEQFF
TGCGCCAGCAGCGTCCTCGGGGAGCAGTTCTTC
>TRBD1|-|TRBV29-1|TRBJ2-7|19
CSGQGVYGRQGKGPYEQYF
TGCAGCGGGCAGGGGGTATACGGCCGACAGGGGAAGGGCCCCTACGAGCAGTACTTC
>-|-|TRBV11-2|TRBJ2-7|17
CASSTQRAQGLAYEQYF
TGTGCCAGCAGCACCCAAAGGGCGCAGGGGCTAGCCTACGAGCAGTACTTC
>TRBD1|many|TRBV7-6|TRBJ2-7|14
CASSYSTGMYEQYF
TGTGCCAGCAGTTATTCGACAGGGATGTACGAGCAGTACTTC
>-|few|TRBV20-1|TRBJ2-7|12
CSASGERDEQYF
TGCAGTGCTAGCGGGGAGAGGGACGAGCAGTACTTC
>TRBD1|-|TRBV20-1|TRBJ2-7|14
CSAAGTGSTYEQYF
TGCAGTGCGGCCGGGACAGGGAGTACCTACGAGCAGTACTTC
>TRBD2|many|TRBV7-2|TRBJ2-1|13
CASSFSGTSKQFF
TGTGCCAGCAGCTTCTCCGGGACTAGTAAGCAGTTCTTC